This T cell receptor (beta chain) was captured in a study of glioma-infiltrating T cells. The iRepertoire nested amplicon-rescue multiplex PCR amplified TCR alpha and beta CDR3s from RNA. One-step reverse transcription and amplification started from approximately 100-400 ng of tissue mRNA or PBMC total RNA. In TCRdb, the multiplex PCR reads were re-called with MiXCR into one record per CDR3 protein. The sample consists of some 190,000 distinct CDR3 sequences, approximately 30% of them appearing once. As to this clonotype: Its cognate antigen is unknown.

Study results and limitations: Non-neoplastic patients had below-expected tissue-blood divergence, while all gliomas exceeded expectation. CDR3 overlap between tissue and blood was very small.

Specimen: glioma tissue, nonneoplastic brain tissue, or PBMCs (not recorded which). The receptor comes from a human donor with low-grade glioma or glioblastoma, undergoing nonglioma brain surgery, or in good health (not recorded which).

The CDR3 region has the DNA TGTGCCAGCAGGCGCCGGACGGGCGAAGAGACCCAGTACTTC. This translates into CASRRRTGEETQYF. The J gene is TRBJ2-5, the V gene TRBV2, with D unresolved. Per germline, CDR1 SNHLY and CDR2 FYNNEI. Trimming left V 6 bases short and J 3 bases short, with 14 bases between. There are 14 residues in the CDR3.